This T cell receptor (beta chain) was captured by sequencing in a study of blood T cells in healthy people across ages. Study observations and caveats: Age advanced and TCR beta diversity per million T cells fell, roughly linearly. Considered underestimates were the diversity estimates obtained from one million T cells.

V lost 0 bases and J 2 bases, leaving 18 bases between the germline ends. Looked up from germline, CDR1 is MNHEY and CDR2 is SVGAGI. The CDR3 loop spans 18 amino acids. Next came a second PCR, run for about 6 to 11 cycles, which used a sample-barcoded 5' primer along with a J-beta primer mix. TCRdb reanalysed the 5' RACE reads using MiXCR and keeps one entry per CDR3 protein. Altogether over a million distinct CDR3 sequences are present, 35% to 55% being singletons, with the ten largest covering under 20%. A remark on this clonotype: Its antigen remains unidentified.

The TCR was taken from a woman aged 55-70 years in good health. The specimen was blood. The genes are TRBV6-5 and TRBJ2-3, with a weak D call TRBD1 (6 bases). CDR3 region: CASSYSTGTNFLTDTQYF. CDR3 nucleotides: TGTGCCAGCAGTTACTCCACCGGGACAAACTTTCTCACAGATACGCAGTATTTT.